These T cell receptor beta chains were read from a single sample in a study of blood T cells in healthy people across ages. TCRdb fed the 5' RACE reads into MiXCR, producing one record per CDR3 protein. The sample has approximately 800,000 distinct CDR3 sequences, around half seen once. What was sequenced was blood. The origin of the receptors is a man older than 75 in good health. CDR3s include the opening cysteine and the closing phenylalanine or tryptophan. Fields, in order: D gene, V gene, J gene, CDR3 length, clone size, CDR3 DNA, CDR3 protein. D genes are given only for firm matches. Clone size is given for some rows only: seen once, a few or many times, or a class if the clone is expanded.

NA	TRBV28	TRBJ2-7	12	NA	TGTGCCAGCACTACTGGACGGGACGAGCAGTACTTC	CASTTGRDEQYF
TRBD1	TRBV20-1	TRBJ2-1	15	few	TGCAGTGCTAGAGGTCCGGGACAGGGCTACAATGAGCAGTTCTTC	CSARGPGQGYNEQFF
NA	TRBV18	TRBJ2-1	12	NA	TGTGCCAGCTCACCGGCGGAAGAGACCCAGTTCTTC	CASSPAEETQFF
NA	TRBV27	TRBJ2-4	15	NA	TGTGCCAGCAGTTTAGGGCAGGGTCTAGGAAACATTCAGTACTTC	CASSLGQGLGNIQYF
NA	TRBV10-2	TRBJ2-7	14	NA	TGCGCCAGCAGTGAAGTTTGGGGCTCCTACGAGCAGTACTTC	CASSEVWGSYEQYF
TRBD2	TRBV12-3/TRBV12-4	TRBJ2-1	18	NA	TGTGCCAGCAGTTTTGGTCTAGCGGGAGGGGGAGTTTACAATGAGCAGTTCTTC	CASSFGLAGGGVYNEQFF
TRBD2	TRBV20-1	TRBJ2-7	15	NA	TGCAGTGCTAGGGGACTAGCGGGATCTCCCTACGAGCAGTACTTC	CSARGLAGSPYEQYF
NA	TRBV10-3	TRBJ1-1	15	NA	TGTGCCATCAGTGAGTCAGGAGGAATGAACACTGAAGCTTTCTTT	CAISESGGMNTEAFF
TRBD2	TRBV7-2	TRBJ2-5	14	NA	TGTGCCAGCAGCGCGAAACTAGCGGGTCCGCTAGAGTACTTC	CASSAKLAGPLEYF
TRBD1	TRBV24-1	TRBJ2-5	14	NA	TGTGCCACCAGCGTCAGGGGGCCGGGAGAGACCCAGTACTTC	CATSVRGPGETQYF
NA	TRBV13	TRBJ2-7	15	NA	TGTGCCAGCAGCCAAGGTCCCCGGGAAGGGCTCGAGCAGTACTTC	CASSQGPREGLEQYF
NA	TRBV7-8	TRBJ2-5	16	few	TGTGCCAGCAGGGGTCCTAGGGTTGTCTTTTGGGAGACCCAGTACTTC	CASRGPRVVFWETQYF
TRBD2	TRBV20-1	TRBJ2-7	15	few	TGCAGTGCTAGAGGTTTGGCTAGCGGAAGCTACGAGCAGTACTTC	CSARGLASGSYEQYF
NA	TRBV27	TRBJ1-1	11	few	TGTGCCAGCTCCCATGGCTCTGAAGCTTTCTTT	CASSHGSEAFF
TRBD2	TRBV11-2	TRBJ2-1	16	NA	TGTGCCAGCAGCTTAGTGAAACTAGCGTTAAACAATGAGCAGTTCTTC	CASSLVKLALNNEQFF
NA	TRBV20-1	TRBJ2-6	17	few	TGCAGTGCTAGAGGAAACCAACAAGGGGCTGGGGCCAACGTCCTGACTTTC	CSARGNQQGAGANVLTF
NA	TRBV3-1	TRBJ2-3	11	NA	TGTGCCAGCAGCCACAGCGGATACGCGTATTTT	CASSHSGYAYF
NA	TRBV7-2	TRBJ2-1	14	NA	TGTGCCAGCAGCGCAGAAACGGCTCGCGGAGAGCAGTTCTTC	CASSAETARGEQFF
TRBD2	TRBV6-2/TRBV6-3	TRBJ2-6	15	NA	TGTGCCAGCATCCTGGGGGGGTCTGGGGCCAACGTCCTGACTTTC	CASILGGSGANVLTF
TRBD2	TRBV25-1	TRBJ2-3	15	few	TGTGCCAGCAGTGAAGAAGCGGGAGGGCCCAGATACGCGTATTTT	CASSEEAGGPRYAYF
NA	TRBV12-3/TRBV12-4	TRBJ2-1	15	NA	TGTGCCAGCAGGCCCCATCGGCGGGCTACAGATGAGCAGTTCTTC	CASRPHRRATDEQFF
TRBD1	TRBV2	TRBJ2-5	14	once	TGTGCCAGCAGTGTCGACAGGGCCCCAGAGACCCAGTACTTC	CASSVDRAPETQYF
NA	TRBV3-1	TRBJ2-1	13	NA	TGTGCCAGCCGAGCGGAGCCCGGTAATGAGCAGTTCTTC	CASRAEPGNEQFF
NA	TRBV7-2	TRBJ2-1	11	NA	TGTGCCAGCAGCCTTGCCCAAGAGCAGTTCTTC	CASSLAQEQFF
NA	TRBV14	TRBJ1-2	15	once	TGTGCCAGCAGCCAAGAATCAGGATTCACTCATGGCTACACCTTC	CASSQESGFTHGYTF
NA	TRBV27	TRBJ2-1	13	NA	TGTGCCAGCAGTCGGCTAGCGAACAATGAGCAGTTCTTC	CASSRLANNEQFF
NA	TRBV9	TRBJ2-3	14	NA	TGTGCCAGCAGCGTAGGGGTGGATCACAGATACGCGTATTTT	CASSVGVDHRYAYF
TRBD1	TRBV24-1	TRBJ2-5	12	NA	TGTGCCACCGGACAGGGTGTAGAGACCCAGTACTTC	CATGQGVETQYF
NA	TRBV5-1	TRBJ1-6	12	NA	TGCGCCAGCAGACAGCCAAATTCACCCCCCCACTTT	CASRQPNSPPHF
NA	TRBV7-9	TRBJ2-5	12	NA	TGTGCCAGCAGCTTTCTACAAGAGACCCAGTACTTC	CASSFLQETQYF
NA	TRBV29-1	TRBJ2-3	11	many	TGCAGCGCCCAAGGGGTCAGATACGCGTATTTT	CSAQGVRYAYF
NA	TRBV6-5	TRBJ2-1	15	NA	TGTGCCAGCAGGGGAACACCGTGGGGTAAGAGTGAGCAGTTCTTC	CASRGTPWGKSEQFF
NA	TRBV4-1	TRBJ1-1	13	NA	TGCGCCAGCAGCCAATACGAGAACACTGAAGCTTTCTTT	CASSQYENTEAFF
NA	TRBV24-1	TRBJ2-1	13	few	TGTGCCACCAGTGACCCTGACTACAATGAGCAGTTCTTC	CATSDPDYNEQFF
TRBD2	TRBV29-1	TRBJ2-3	14	NA	TGCAGCGTTGGTAACGCGGGAGGTACAGATACGCAGTATTTT	CSVGNAGGTDTQYF
NA	TRBV12-3/TRBV12-4	TRBJ2-3	14	NA	TGTGCCAGCATCCCGGCGGAGGGGGCAAAGACGCAGTATTTT	CASIPAEGAKTQYF
NA	TRBV13	TRBJ1-3	16	NA	TGTGCCAGCAGCACCCGGACCGCGAGCTCTGGAAACACCATATATTTT	CASSTRTASSGNTIYF
TRBD1	TRBV20-1	TRBJ1-2	14	few	TGCAGTGCTAGAGATCGGGACAGGGTCTGGGGCTACACCTTC	CSARDRDRVWGYTF
TRBD1	TRBV7-8	TRBJ2-1	15	many	TGTGCCAGCAGCTCTCGACAGGGGGCGGAGGTTGAGCAGTTCTTC	CASSSRQGAEVEQFF
TRBD1	TRBV27	TRBJ2-3	15	NA	TGTGCCAGCAGGAAAATGGACAGGGGAGGGAGATACGCGTATTTT	CASRKMDRGGRYAYF
NA	TRBV7-9	TRBJ1-4	14	NA	TGTGCCAGCAGCTTAGCGCAAGATAGTGAAAAACTGTTTTTT	CASSLAQDSEKLFF
NA	TRBV7-8	TRBJ1-6	13	NA	TGTGCCAGCAGCGCGACGGGGGAATCACCCCTCCACTTT	CASSATGESPLHF
TRBD1	TRBV3-1	TRBJ2-4	18	few	TGTGCCAGCAGCCAAGATCCCCTGGCAGGGGGCTACAAAAACATTCAGTACTTC	CASSQDPLAGGYKNIQYF
TRBD2	TRBV6-6	TRBJ2-1	17	NA	TGTGCCAGCAGTTACGCCCTAGCGGGTCGGCGGAGGAATGAGCAGTTCTTC	CASSYALAGRRRNEQFF
TRBD1	TRBV20-1	TRBJ2-7	15	NA	TGCAGTGCTAGAGATGCCGGGACAGGGAGAAACGAGCAGTACTTC	CSARDAGTGRNEQYF
TRBD1	TRBV6-5	TRBJ2-1	21	NA	TGTGCCAGCAGTTACTCGCCACTCGTGACAGGGGGGGCCAGCTCCTACAATGAGCAGTTCTTC	CASSYSPLVTGGASSYNEQFF
TRBD1	TRBV5-5	TRBJ2-4	17	few	TGTGCCAGCAGCCAGGGGACAGACTCCATAGCCAAAAACATTCAGTACTTC	CASSQGTDSIAKNIQYF
NA	TRBV6-5	TRBJ1-1	14	NA	TGTGCCAGCAACAAGCCCGGGGGGAACACTGAAGCTTTCTTT	CASNKPGGNTEAFF
TRBD2	TRBV3-1	TRBJ2-1	17	NA	TGTGCCAGCAGTCGTATAAGCTCCGGGACTAGCGGAAATGAGCAGTTCTTC	CASSRISSGTSGNEQFF
TRBD2	TRBV20-1	TRBJ2-7	13	NA	TGCAGTGCTCCGGGACTAGCGAATTACGAGCAGTACTTC	CSAPGLANYEQYF
NA	TRBV3-1	TRBJ2-1	14	NA	TGTGCCAGCAGCCCCCGGGGCATCCCCAATGAGCAGTTCTTC	CASSPRGIPNEQFF
NA	TRBV12-3/TRBV12-4	TRBJ2-7	15	NA	TGTGCCAGCAGTTTCGGCAACCGGCCACCCTACGAGCAGTACTTC	CASSFGNRPPYEQYF
NA	TRBV21-1	TRBJ1-6	16	NA	TGTGCCAGCAGCAAGCGGCGGAGCTCCTATAATTCACCCCTCCACTTT	CASSKRRSSYNSPLHF
TRBD2	TRBV3-1	TRBJ2-1	15	NA	TGTGCCAGCACCGATAGCGGGGCTCGAAGAAATGAGCAGTTCTTC	CASTDSGARRNEQFF
NA	TRBV7-3	TRBJ2-1	16	few	TGTGCCAGCAGCTCCTTCGGTAGCGGATCTTACAATGAGCAGTTCTTC	CASSSFGSGSYNEQFF
TRBD2	TRBV3-1	TRBJ2-3	16	NA	TGTGCCAGCAGCCAAGTCCAAGCGGGATTCCAAAGATACGCGTATTTT	CASSQVQAGFQRYAYF
TRBD2	TRBV6-5	TRBJ2-1	13	NA	TGTGCCAGCGGCCAGACTAGCCCCAATGAGCAGTTCTTC	CASGQTSPNEQFF
TRBD2	TRBV27	TRBJ2-4	14	NA	TGTGCCAGCAGTTTTATCCCCGGGAGGAATGAGCAGTACTTC	CASSFIPGRNEQYF
TRBD1	TRBV27	TRBJ2-1	16	once	TGTGCCAGCAGTTTAACCGACAGGGGGGCCTACGATGAGCAGTTCTTC	CASSLTDRGAYDEQFF